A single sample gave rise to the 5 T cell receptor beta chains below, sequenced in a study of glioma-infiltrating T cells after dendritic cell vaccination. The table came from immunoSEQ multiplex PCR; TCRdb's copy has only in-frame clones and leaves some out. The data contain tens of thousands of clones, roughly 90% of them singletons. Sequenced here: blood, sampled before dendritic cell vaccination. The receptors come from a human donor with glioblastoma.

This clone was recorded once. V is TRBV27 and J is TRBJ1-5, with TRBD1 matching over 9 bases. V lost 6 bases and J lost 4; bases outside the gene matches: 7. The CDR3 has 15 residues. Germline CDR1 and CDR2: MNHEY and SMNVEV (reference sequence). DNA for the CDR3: TGTGCCAGCAGCCCCGGGACAGGGACTAATCAGCCCCAGCATTTT. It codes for CASSPGTGTNQPQHF.

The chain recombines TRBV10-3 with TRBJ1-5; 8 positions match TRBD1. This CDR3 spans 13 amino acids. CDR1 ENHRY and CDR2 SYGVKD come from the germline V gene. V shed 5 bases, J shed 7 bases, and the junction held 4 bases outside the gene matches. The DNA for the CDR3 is TGTGCCATCAGTTCGACAGGGGACCAGCCCCAGCATTTT. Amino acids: CAISSTGDQPQHF.

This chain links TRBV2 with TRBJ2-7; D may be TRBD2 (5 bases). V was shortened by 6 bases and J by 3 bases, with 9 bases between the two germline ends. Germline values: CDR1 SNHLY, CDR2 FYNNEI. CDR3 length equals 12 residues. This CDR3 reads CASRRVHYEQYF. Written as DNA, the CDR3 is TGTGCCAGCAGGAGGGTGCACTACGAGCAGTACTTC.

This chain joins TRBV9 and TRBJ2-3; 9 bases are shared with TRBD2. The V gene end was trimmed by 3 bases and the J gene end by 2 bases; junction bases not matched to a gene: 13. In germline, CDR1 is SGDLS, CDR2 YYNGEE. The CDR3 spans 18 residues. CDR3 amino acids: CASSEAWGGGGATDTQYF. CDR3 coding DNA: TGTGCCAGCAGCGAGGCATGGGGCGGGGGGGGAGCCACAGATACGCAGTATTTT.

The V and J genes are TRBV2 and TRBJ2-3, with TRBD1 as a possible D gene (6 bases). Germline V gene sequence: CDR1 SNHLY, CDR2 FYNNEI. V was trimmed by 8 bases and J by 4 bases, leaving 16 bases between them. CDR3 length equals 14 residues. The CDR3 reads CASSLPGAPDTQYF. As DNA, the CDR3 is TGTGCCAGCTCCCTCCCAGGGGCCCCAGATACGCAGTATTTT.